Each of the 24 T cell receptor beta chains below was sequenced from the same sample in a study of T cell responses to AZD1222 COVID-19 vaccine. Repertoires were generated with immunoSEQ multiplex PCR, while TCRdb's copy carries only in-frame clones and drops some. The table includes about 82,000 clones, 83% detected once. The sample consisted of peripheral blood, taken 28 days after the second AZD1222 dose. These receptors were obtained from an adult who received the AZD1222 COVID-19 vaccine.

The genes are TRBV6-5 and TRBJ2-7, with 8 bases matching TRBD2. The length of the CDR3 is 15 residues. The trim removed 5 bases at V and 6 bases at J, leaving 12 bases unmatched. Germline values: CDR1 MNHEY, CDR2 SVGAGI. CDR3 sequence: CASSQRSGSRFEQYF. In DNA form, the CDR3 reads TGTGCCAGCAGTCAACGAAGCGGGAGCCGATTCGAGCAGTACTTC.

The chain combines TRBV5-6 with TRBJ1-5; D uncertain. The germline V and J ends were trimmed by 0 bases and 7 bases, with 11 bases remaining between them. The CDR3 length is 14 residues. Per germline, CDR1 SGHDT and CDR2 YYEEEE. The chain's CDR3 is CASSLGVGPQPQHF. The CDR3 DNA is TGTGCCAGCAGCTTGGGAGTAGGGCCACAGCCCCAGCATTTT.

This clone has just a few counts. The chain combines TRBV11-2 with TRBJ2-2; either TRBD1 or TRBD2 may fit D (6 bases each). Germline loops: CDR1 SGHAT, CDR2 FQNNGV. V lost 1 base and J lost 4, with 16 bases in between. The CDR3 consists of 17 residues. The CDR3 DNA reads TGTGCCAGCAGCTTAGTCGCCGGGGGCCGCGGCACCGGGGAGCTGTTTTTT. This codes for CASSLVAGGRGTGELFF.

Relative to its sample, this clone is medium-sized. V and J are TRBV4-1 and TRBJ1-2, with TRBD1 matching over 9 bases. The CDR3 consists of 20 residues. Germline V gives CDR1 MGHRA, CDR2 YSYEKL. Trimming took 0 bases from V and 0 from J; bases not matched to a gene: 14. DNA of the CDR3: TGCGCCAGCAGCCAAGAACGTGTCCCGGACAGGGGACCGACTAACTATGGCTACACCTTC. As protein: CASSQERVPDRGPTNYGYTF.

The genes are TRBV21-1 and TRBJ2-6; TRBD1, the D gene given by the table, was not confirmed from the DNA. TRBV21-1 is labeled a pseudogene. This CDR3 comprises 16 residues. CDR3 sequence: CASSKVDRSGANVLTF. As DNA, the CDR3 is TGTGCCAGCAGCAAAGTAGACAGGTCTGGGGCCAACGTCCTGACTTTC.

The rearrangement links TRBV7-2 to TRBJ2-1; TRBD1 aligns across 11 bases. From germline, CDR1 is SGHTA and CDR2 FQGNSA. The CDR3 covers 17 residues. The ends lost 5 bases at V and 9 bases at J; junction bases unmatched: 15. The CDR3 DNA reads TGTGCCAGCAGCATCTCCCGGGACAGGGGGTATCTCAGTGAGCAGTTCTTC. It yields the protein CASSISRDRGYLSEQFF.

The chain carries TRBV7-2 and TRBJ2-5; possible D gene TRBD2, 5 bases. CDR1 and CDR2 from the germline V gene are SGHTA and FQGNSA. The V gene lost 2 bases and the J gene lost 4 bases, with 11 bases spanning the gap. This CDR3 region has 14 residues. CDR3 coding DNA: TGTGCCAGCAGCTTATCTCCACGGGGAGAGACCCAGTACTTC. It translates to CASSLSPRGETQYF.

The gene calls are TRBV25-1 and TRBJ1-2, with D possibly TRBD1 on 6 matching bases. From germline, CDR1 is MGHDK and CDR2 SYGVNS. V gave up 4 bases and J gave up 3 bases, with 9 bases separating them. The CDR3 spans 13 residues. CDR3 amino acids: CASSAQGHYGYTF. CDR3 bases: TGTGCCAGCAGTGCACAGGGACACTATGGCTACACCTTC.

The chain carries TRBV3-1 (or the pseudogene TRBV3-2) and TRBJ1-4; 7 nucleotides align to TRBD1. V lost 4 bases and J lost 6; bases outside the gene matches: 8. CDR1 LGHDT and CDR2 YNNKEL come from the germline V gene (reference sequence). The CDR3 loop spans 15 amino acids. CDR3: CASSPEGAFYEKLFF. The CDR3, as DNA: TGTGCCAGCAGCCCGGAGGGGGCTTTTTATGAAAAACTGTTTTTT.

The rearrangement joins TRBV20-1 to TRBJ1-2; TRBD1 matches at 7 bases. CDR1 and CDR2 (germline): DFQATT, SNEGSKA (reference sequence). The CDR3 consists of 14 residues. V shed 3 bases, J shed 3 bases, and the junction held 7 bases outside the gene matches. The CDR3, as DNA: TGCAGTGCTAGTTTGGCAGGGGGTGACTATGGCTACACCTTC. Encoded protein: CSASLAGGDYGYTF.

This clone came up a few times. The gene calls are TRBV29-1 and TRBJ1-4; D is perhaps TRBD1 (5 bases). CDR3 length: 11 residues. The germline gives CDR1 SQVTM, CDR2 ANQGSEA. CDR3 loop: CGLRRGEKLFF. DNA for the CDR3: TGCGGGCTCCGTCGGGGCGAAAAACTGTTTTTT.

The rearrangement uses TRBV30 and TRBJ1-6; D gene ambiguous. Trimming pared 0 bases from V and 7 bases from J, leaving 7 bases between. This CDR3 is built from 13 residues. In germline, CDR1 is GTSNPN, CDR2 SVGIG (reference sequence). DNA for the CDR3: TGTGCCTGGAGTGTAACCGGGAATTCACCCCTCCACTTT. Protein: CAWSVTGNSPLHF.

This chain joins TRBV28 and TRBJ1-1, with a tentative D call TRBD1 (6 bases). The CDR3 loop spans 14 amino acids. V gave up 2 bases and J gave up 5 bases, with 12 bases separating them. The germline gives CDR1 MDHEN, CDR2 SYDVKM. Here the CDR3 DNA reads TGTGCCAGCAGTTTAAGCAGGGGAGGTACTGAAGCTTTCTTT. Its translation: CASSLSRGGTEAFF.

The genes are TRBV20-1 and TRBJ1-5; D is unclear. Trimming left V 3 bases short and J 4 bases short, with 10 bases between. CDR1 is DFQATT and CDR2 is SNEGSKA in the germline V gene (reference sequence). CDR3 size: 13 residues. CDR3 DNA sequence: TGCAGTGCTAGTGTAAAGCAGAATCAGCCCCAGCATTTT. It codes for CSASVKQNQPQHF.

The chain joins TRBV6-5 to TRBJ2-5; 8 nucleotides match TRBD1. CDR3 length: 12 amino acids. In germline, CDR1 is MNHEY, CDR2 SVGAGI. The junction had 3 bases not matched to a gene; V was cut back by 8 bases and J by 4 bases. CDR3 in amino acids: CASRDRIETQYF. CDR3 bases: TGTGCCAGCCGGGACAGGATAGAGACCCAGTACTTC.

The CDR3 here is CASSQAPGFRYGYTF. The CDR3 DNA reads TGTGCCAGCAGCCAAGCCCCCGGGTTTCGCTATGGCTACACCTTC. The V call is TRBV14, the J call TRBJ1-2; D is unclear. V shed 1 base and J shed 4 bases, with 13 bases lying between them. This CDR3 has 15 amino acids. In germline, CDR1 is SGHDN, CDR2 FVKESK.

This chain joins TRBV27 and TRBJ1-4; D gene uncertain. The CDR3 is made up of 15 amino acids. Germline V gene lookup returns CDR1 MNHEY and CDR2 SMNVEV (reference sequence). V lost 1 base and J 5 bases, leaving 11 bases between the germline ends. CDR3 coding DNA: TGTGCCAGCAGTTTATTCGGGCAGAAGAATGAAAAACTGTTTTTT. It translates to CASSLFGQKNEKLFF.

The chain carries TRBV2 and TRBJ1-3; D call uncertain. V dropped 7 bases and J dropped 6 bases, with 16 bases sitting between them. CDR3 length: 14 amino acids. Germline V lookup: CDR1 SNHLY, CDR2 FYNNEI. CDR3 nucleotide sequence: TGTGCCAGCAAGGAAGACGGAGAGTTAAACACCATATATTTT. Protein sequence: CASKEDGELNTIYF.

The chain carries TRBV28 and TRBJ1-4; D is unresolved. Germline V gives CDR1 MDHEN, CDR2 SYDVKM. The CDR3 loop spans 12 amino acids. With 5 bases removed from V and 9 bases from J, the gap between germline ends came to 10 bases. This chain's CDR3 is CASSLPGQKLFF. CDR3 sequence (DNA): TGTGCCAGCAGTCTTCCGGGCCAAAAACTGTTTTTT.

The chain uses TRBV12-3 or TRBV12-4 and TRBJ1-1; D is perhaps TRBD1 (5 bases). Trimming took off 6 bases at V and 7 bases at J, with 15 bases between the two ends. The CDR3 totals 13 residues. CDR3: CASSMTVEIEAFF. In nucleotides, the CDR3 is TGTGCCAGCAGCATGACAGTGGAAATTGAAGCTTTCTTT.

The chain employs TRBV13 and TRBJ2-1; D is ambiguous. Germline CDR1 and CDR2: PRHDT and FYEKMQ (reference sequence). Trimming took 5 bases from V and 8 from J, leaving 10 bases between them. The CDR3 has 12 residues. The CDR3: CASSPLSDEQFF. Written as DNA, the CDR3 is TGTGCCAGCAGCCCTCTCAGCGATGAGCAGTTCTTC.

The rearrangement joins TRBV13 to TRBJ1-6, with a weak D call TRBD1 (5 bases). V lost 5 bases and J 8 bases, leaving 19 bases between the germline ends. The CDR3 has 16 residues. Germline V gene data show CDR1 as PRHDT and CDR2 as FYEKMQ (reference sequence). CDR3 nucleotides: TGTGCCAGCAGCCAAGAAAAAGGGGTCTGGCATTCACCCCTCCACTTT. As protein: CASSQEKGVWHSPLHF.

In its sample, this clone was seen once. This rearrangement joins TRBV27 to TRBJ2-1, with D perhaps matching TRBD1 (5 bases). Germline V gene sequence: CDR1 MNHEY, CDR2 SMNVEV (reference sequence). This CDR3 has 16 residues. Trimming took off 10 bases at V and 2 bases at J, with 21 bases between the two ends. CDR3 residues: CATRRGESSTYNEQFF. The CDR3 coding sequence is TGTGCCACCAGAAGGGGCGAATCGAGCACCTACAATGAGCAGTTCTTC.

The genes are TRBV6-2 or TRBV6-3 and TRBJ1-1; the match to TRBD1 covers 7 bases. The CDR3 covers 15 residues. The J segment lost 4 bases and the V segment lost 6 bases, leaving 11 bases of the junction unmatched. Germline CDR1 is MNHEY and CDR2 is SVGEGT. CDR3 sequence reads: CASRPNRGGGTEAFF. The DNA of the CDR3 is TGTGCCAGCAGGCCTAACAGGGGAGGGGGCACTGAAGCTTTCTTT.